What follows are 2 T cell receptor beta chains derived from one specimen sequenced in a study of OX40 agonist ivuxolimab in advanced cancers. Method: immunoSEQ multiplex PCR; TCRdb's copy keeps in-frame clones and lacks some. The sample contains roughly 61,000 clones, 87% of which appear only once. The sequencing here drew on CD4+ or CD8+ T cells sorted from blood, taken in a trial of the OX40 agonist ivuxolimab. These TCRs come from an adult with an advanced solid tumor such as melanoma, head and neck, liver or kidney cancer.

The chain uses TRBV5-6 and TRBJ1-5; a weak D match, TRBD1 (5 bases). Trimming removed 6 bases from V and 0 bases from J, with 16 bases in between. CDR3 size: 16 residues. Germline-derived CDR1 and CDR2 are SGHDT and YYEEEE. CDR3 in DNA: TGTGCCAGCAACAAAGGGACGGCTTATAGCAATCAGCCCCAGCATTTT. The encoded protein is CASNKGTAYSNQPQHF.

The gene calls are TRBV30 and TRBJ2-1, with D perhaps matching TRBD2 (5 bases). CDR1 is GTSNPN, CDR2 SVGIG, per germline (reference sequence). V dropped 2 bases and J dropped 7 bases, with 15 bases sitting between them. This CDR3 is built from 14 residues. The CDR3 is CAWSPRGGGNEQFF. CDR3 nucleotides: TGTGCCTGGAGTCCCCGTGGCGGCGGGAATGAGCAGTTCTTC.